The T cell receptor (beta chain) under discussion was sequenced for a study of regulatory T cells in long-lasting Graves disease. The ends were cut back, 7 bases at V and 4 bases at J, with 16 bases in the middle. The germline CDR1 and CDR2 sequences are LNHDA and SQIVND (reference sequence). This CDR3 comprises 15 residues. Time point given: newly diagnosed GD, antithyroid drugs for less than 3 months. RNA from PBMCs was the source of the TCR library. Sequencing libraries for TCR beta were prepared with iRepertoire HTBI primers and Arm-PCR of CDR3 regions. TCRdb reanalysed the multiplex PCR reads using MiXCR and keeps one entry per CDR3 protein. The profile shows roughly 610,000 distinct CDR3 sequences, roughly 15% of them singletons. These data also featured in a second study, about T cells in Graves' hyperthyroidism and ophthalmopathy.

V is TRBV19 and J is TRBJ1-4; D perhaps matches TRBD1 (5 bases). The TCR comes from a man aged 18 to 35 with Graves disease. The input for sequencing was peripheral blood mononuclear cells (PBMCs), taken at new diagnosis, from a patient treated with antithyroid drugs. The CDR3 DNA reads as TGTGCCAGTACCCTGGGACCGGCGAGTAATGAAAAACTGTTTTTT. Protein sequence: CASTLGPASNEKLFF.